This T cell receptor beta chain appears in the sequencing data of a study of blood T cells in healthy people across ages. Germline assignment: CDR1 MGHRA and CDR2 YSYEKL. V was cut by 2 bases and J by 2 bases, with 13 bases left in between. The CDR3 sequence is 16 residues long. Sample-barcoded 5' priming and a J-beta primer mix drove a second PCR of roughly 6 to 12 cycles. TCRdb reanalysed the 5' RACE reads using MiXCR and keeps one entry per CDR3 protein. The repertoire consists of hundreds of thousands of distinct CDR3 sequences, with 25% to 30% occurring once and the leading ten covering around 16%. Note on this clonotype: Its antigen is undetermined.

Peripheral blood, approximately 10 milliliters per donor, was collected. Study outcomes and limitations: Unsorted PBMC material precluded a definitive naive versus antigen-experienced comparison.

Sequences were obtained from blood. The origin of this receptor is an elderly woman in good health. The gene calls are TRBV4-1 and TRBJ2-1; D may be TRBD2 (5 bases). The CDR3 DNA follows: TGCGCCAGCAGCCAATTTCATAGCGTAACCTACAATGAGCAGTTCTTC. Translating it yields CASSQFHSVTYNEQFF.